This T cell receptor beta chain was identified during a study of blood T cell repertoires in COVID-19. Study as a whole: Samples representing acute and convalescent COVID-19 were sourced from the United States, Italy and Spain. From T cells, B-cell-depleted T cells, or PBMCs came the material, which was cDNA or gDNA.

The table came from immunoSEQ multiplex PCR; TCRdb's copy has only in-frame clones and leaves some out. The data contain around 130,000 clones, roughly 88% of them singletons. This sequence originates from a man between 65 and 85 years old with active COVID-19. Sequences were obtained from peripheral blood.

The chain's CDR3 is CASSRGTGGSYEQYF. The CDR3 DNA is TGTGCCAGCAGCCGAGGGACAGGCGGCTCCTACGAGCAGTACTTC. The gene calls are TRBV7-3 and TRBJ2-7; 8 nucleotides agree with TRBD1. Losses at the gene ends were 5 bases for V and 0 bases for J; bases not matched to a gene: 6. The CDR3 extends over 15 amino acids. Germline CDR1 reads SGHTA; CDR2 reads FQGTGA.